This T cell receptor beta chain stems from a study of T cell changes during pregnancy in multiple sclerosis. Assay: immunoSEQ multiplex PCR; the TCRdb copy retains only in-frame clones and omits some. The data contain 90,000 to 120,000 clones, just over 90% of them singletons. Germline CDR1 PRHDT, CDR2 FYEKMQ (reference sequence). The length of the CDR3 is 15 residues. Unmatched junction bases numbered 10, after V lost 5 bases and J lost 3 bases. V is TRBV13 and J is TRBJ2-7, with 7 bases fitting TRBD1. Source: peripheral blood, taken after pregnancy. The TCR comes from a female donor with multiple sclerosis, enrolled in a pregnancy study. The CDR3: CASSMRRTGFYEQYF. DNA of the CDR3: TGTGCCAGCAGCATGCGGCGGACAGGCTTCTACGAGCAGTACTTC.